These 22 T cell receptor beta chains were all obtained from the same sample, sequenced in a study of blood T cells in healthy people across ages. Sample-barcoded 5' priming and a J-beta primer mix drove a second PCR of about 7 to 12 cycles. One entry per CDR3 protein results from TCRdb running MiXCR on the 5' RACE reads. The repertoire holds 1.2 million to 1.5 million distinct CDR3 sequences, with roughly 64% as singletons. What was sequenced was blood. These receptors all stem from a man younger than 30 in good health.

This clonotype was detected a few times. The gene calls are TRBV4-3 and TRBJ2-3, with TRBD2 matching over 8 bases. Germline trimming cut 7 bases from V and 6 bases from J; bases unmatched to any gene: 18. The CDR3 spans 17 residues. Germline-derived CDR1 and CDR2 are LGHNA and YSLEER. As DNA, the CDR3 is TGCGCCAGCACCGAGGGATGCGGGGGGACCACCTGGGATACGCAGTATTTT. Its protein is CASTEGCGGTTWDTQYF.

J is TRBJ2-4 and V is TRBV6-6; tentative D call: TRBD1 (6 bases). The CDR3 consists of 15 residues. V was clipped by 5 bases and J by 0 bases, with 11 bases between them. Germline V CDR1 and CDR2: MNHNY, SVGAGI (reference sequence). The CDR3 region is CASSGQSLAKNIQYF. CDR3 coding DNA: TGTGCCAGCAGTGGACAGTCTCTAGCCAAAAACATTCAGTACTTC.

This clonotype was seen only a few times. CDR3 DNA: TGTGCCAGCAGTTCGGTCCCGCAGGGGAACTATGGCTACACCTTC. Its protein product is CASSSVPQGNYGYTF. V gene TRBV6-1 combines with J gene TRBJ1-2, with D maybe TRBD1 (6 bases). Looked up from germline, CDR1 is MNHNS and CDR2 is SASEGT. V lost 5 bases, J lost 2 bases, and 15 bases lay in between. The CDR3 sequence is 15 residues long.

As to this clonotype: One end of the junction does not line up with germline, which may come from a read error. The CDR3 is CVSSGFHYEQYF. The CDR3 nucleotides are TGTGTCAGCAGTGGATTCCACTACGAGCAGTACTTC. The V call is TRBV2, the J call TRBJ2-7; D is unclear. The CDR3 is made up of 12 amino acids. Germline assignment: CDR1 SNHLY and CDR2 FYNNEI.

This clonotype was seen only a few times. V and J are TRBV4-1 and TRBJ2-7, with 10 bases that match TRBD2. Germline V gene data show CDR1 as MGHRA and CDR2 as YSYEKL. The V and J ends lost 4 bases and 0 bases, in that order; junction bases with no gene match: 6. The CDR3 length is 16 residues. The CDR3 DNA sequence: TGCGCCAGCAGCCCCGAGGCTAGCGGGAGCTCCTACGAGCAGTACTTC. Protein product: CASSPEASGSSYEQYF.

The chain uses TRBV4-1 and TRBJ2-7, with 7 bases matching TRBD1. V dropped 4 bases and J dropped 5; count of bases not matched to a gene: 14. CDR1 is MGHRA and CDR2 is YSYEKL in the germline V gene. This CDR3 region has 16 residues. In nucleotides, the CDR3 is TGCGCCAGCAGCCTAAGAAGGACAGGCCCTCTCAACGAGCAGTACTTC. Amino acids: CASSLRRTGPLNEQYF.

The chain combines TRBV12-3 or TRBV12-4 with TRBJ2-7; D unresolved. The DNA end is more similar to TRBJ2-5, so the J call may be wrong. This CDR3 comprises 16 residues. The CDR3, as DNA: TGTGCCAGCAGTTTGGAATTGAGCTGGGCTCGAGAGACCCAGTACTTC. This codes for CASSLELSWARETQYF.

This clonotype occurred a few times. The V gene is TRBV9, the J gene TRBJ2-1, with D possibly being TRBD2 (7 bases). The CDR3 has 12 amino acids. The V gene's germline CDR1 is SGDLS and CDR2 YYNGEE. The V and J ends lost 7 bases and 8 bases respectively, with 13 bases between them. The CDR3 loop is CASRGGVHEQFF. The CDR3 nucleotides read TGTGCCAGCCGAGGGGGGGTCCATGAGCAGTTCTTC.

This clonotype has a handful of counts. This chain links TRBV9 with TRBJ2-7; D is uncertain. V lost 0 bases, J lost 7 bases, and 8 bases lay in between. Germline V CDR1 and CDR2: SGDLS, YYNGEE. The CDR3 loop spans 12 amino acids. The CDR3 loop is CASSVGEREQYF. The CDR3 DNA reads TGTGCCAGCAGCGTAGGCGAGCGAGAGCAGTACTTC.

The chain recombines TRBV2 with TRBJ1-1, with D perhaps TRBD1 (6 bases). Germline-derived CDR1 and CDR2 are SNHLY and FYNNEI. Trimming cost V 2 bases and J 4 bases, with 14 bases left between them. There are 15 residues in the CDR3. The CDR3 DNA reads as TGTGCCAGCAGTGAATTCTTCCAGGGGAGCACTGAAGCTTTCTTT. Protein: CASSEFFQGSTEAFF.

The chain couples TRBV5-4 to TRBJ2-2; D is unclear. The germline V gene has CDR1 SGHNT and CDR2 YYREEE (reference sequence). The CDR3 runs 14 residues. With 0 bases removed from V and 1 base from J, the gap between germline ends came to 4 bases. The CDR3 protein is CASSLEVNTGELFF. The CDR3 DNA sequence: TGTGCCAGCAGCTTGGAGGTGAACACCGGGGAGCTGTTTTTT.

The chain uses TRBV5-6 and TRBJ2-5; D possibly corresponds to TRBD2 (6 bases). The CDR3 totals 15 residues. V lost 1 base and J 0 bases, leaving 10 bases between the germline ends. Germline V lookup: CDR1 SGHDT, CDR2 YYEEEE. Here the CDR3 reads CASSLLRDYQETQYF. The CDR3 nucleotides read TGTGCCAGCAGCTTGCTAAGGGACTACCAAGAGACCCAGTACTTC.

V is TRBV12-3 or TRBV12-4 and J is TRBJ2-3, with TRBD1 as a possible D gene (6 bases). The CDR3 sequence is 15 residues long. Trimming pared 7 bases from V and 0 bases from J, leaving 14 bases between. The CDR3 sequence is CASILQGRSTDTQYF. The CDR3 DNA reads as TGTGCCAGCATCCTACAGGGAAGGAGCACAGATACGCAGTATTTT.

This clonotype was seen only a few times. This chain links TRBV5-5 with TRBJ2-7, with D possibly being TRBD2 (5 bases). Deletions cut 0 bases from V and 7 bases from J, with 17 bases between. Germline CDR1 reads SGHKS; CDR2 reads YYEKEE (reference sequence). There are 15 residues in the CDR3. DNA for the CDR3: TGTGCCAGCAGCTTGGGGGAGACTCCCCGAGAAGAGCAGTACTTC. Its protein product is CASSLGETPREEQYF.

The chain joins TRBV7-2 to TRBJ2-2; 10 positions agree with TRBD2. The CDR3 consists of 16 residues. Germline CDR1 reads SGHTA; CDR2 reads FQGNSA. V gave up 7 bases and J gave up 4 bases; unmatched junction bases: 9. DNA for the CDR3: TGTGCCAGCAACAAAGCGGGAGGGCGGGCCACCGGGGAGCTGTTTTTT. It encodes CASNKAGGRATGELFF.

The rearrangement links TRBV10-3 to TRBJ2-7; TRBD1 aligns across 8 bases. The CDR3 is 14 amino acids. Germline V gene sequence: CDR1 ENHRY, CDR2 SYGVKD. The V and J ends lost 6 bases and 3 bases, in that order; junction bases with no gene match: 7. The CDR3 DNA reads TGTGCCATCAGAGCAGGGGGCGTATACTACGAGCAGTACTTC. Protein: CAIRAGGVYYEQYF.

The rearrangement joins TRBV29-1 to TRBJ2-1; the match to TRBD2 covers 15 bases. Germline CDR1 and CDR2: SQVTM and ANQGSEA. The CDR3 spans 17 residues. Trimming removed 3 bases from V and 3 bases from J; junction bases left unmatched: 6. The CDR3 spells CSVEGTSGGNYYNEQFF. The CDR3 nucleotides are TGCAGCGTTGAGGGGACTAGCGGGGGGAACTACTACAATGAGCAGTTCTTC.

The chain couples TRBV29-1 to TRBJ2-3; 9 bases match TRBD1. Germline assignment: CDR1 SQVTM and CDR2 ANQGSEA. V gave up 6 bases and J gave up 5 bases; unmatched junction bases: 9. This CDR3 is built from 14 residues. The CDR3 reads CSVTGGSGVDTQYF. The CDR3 coding sequence is TGCAGCGTAACAGGGGGCTCCGGGGTAGATACGCAGTATTTT.

The V and J genes are TRBV4-3 and TRBJ2-5, with D perhaps assigned TRBD1 or TRBD2 (5 bases each). Trimming took off 1 base at V and 5 bases at J, with 14 bases between the two ends. CDR1 and CDR2 (germline): LGHNA, YSLEER. The CDR3 loop spans 15 amino acids. In DNA, the CDR3 is TGCGCCAGCAGCCAAGGGGACCCGTGGGCTGAGACCCAGTACTTC. It codes for CASSQGDPWAETQYF.

This chain uses TRBV2 with TRBJ2-5; D is possibly TRBD1 or TRBD2 (6 bases each). The end of the DNA fits TRBJ2-4 better, so the J call may be wrong. CDR3 size: 14 residues. Germline V lookup: CDR1 SNHLY, CDR2 FYNNEI. The DNA of the CDR3 is TGTGCCAGCTTGAGGGGGGTAGAGCAGAACATTCAGTACTTC. Amino acid sequence: CASLRGVEQNIQYF.

The rearrangement links TRBV4-1 to TRBJ1-2, with D possibly matching TRBD1 (6 bases). V was cut by 1 base and J by 1 base, with 16 bases left in between. From germline, CDR1 is MGHRA and CDR2 YSYEKL. CDR3 length: 17 amino acids. The CDR3: CASSQVPVDRNNYGYTF. CDR3 DNA: TGCGCCAGCAGCCAAGTCCCCGTCGACAGGAATAACTATGGCTACACCTTC.

V gene TRBV7-2 combines with J gene TRBJ2-4; 10 nucleotides align to TRBD2. The DNA end is a closer match to TRBJ2-7, so the J assignment may be wrong. The CDR3 loop spans 14 amino acids. Germline CDR1 reads SGHTA; CDR2 reads FQGNSA. CDR3 sequence: CASSLSLAGVEQYF. The CDR3 bases are TGTGCCAGCAGCTTATCCCTAGCGGGAGTCGAGCAGTACTTC.